This T cell receptor (beta chain) emerged from a study of shared clonotypes between healthy human individuals. As handled by the study authors: In the immunoSEQ data, sequences were junction-only and lacked quality scores, so filtering differed. The assay was immunoSEQ multiplex PCR, and TCRdb's table has in-frame clones only and misses some. Clone size and V and J calls were adopted from that table, with D and trimming inferred from the DNA. The sample shows some 580,000 clones, 95% to 98% of them seen only once. As for this clone: Its cognate antigen is unknown.

Study-level points and caveats: Naive subsets usually exceeded memory subsets in estimated richness. Non-shared clonotypes displayed generation probabilities falling below those of clonotypes present in all four donors.

The CDR3 extends over 14 amino acids. The V and J ends lost 5 bases and 2 bases respectively, with 10 bases between them. Looked up from germline, CDR1 is SGHVS and CDR2 is FNYEAQ. Naivety among CD8 cells was defined by CD45RO negativity and positive CCR7 selection, thereby excluding terminally differentiated effector memory CD45RA+ cells. This rearrangement joins TRBV7-6 to TRBJ1-5; D not certain. This receptor was taken from a man in his thirties or forties in good health. Sequencing was done on a sample of naive CD8+ T cells sorted from blood. Here the CDR3 reads CASSEQIGNQPQHF. In nucleotides, the CDR3 is TGTGCCAGCAGCGAACAGATAGGCAATCAGCCCCAGCATTTT. The full variable domain, with the rest looked up from reference TRBV7-6 and TRBJ1-5, is GAGVSQSPRYKVTKRGQDVALRCDPISGHVSLYWYRQALGQGPEFLTYFNYEAQQDKSGLPNDRFSAERPEGSISTLTIQRTEQRDSAMYRCASSEQIGNQPQHFGDGTRLSIL.